What follows are 18 T cell receptor beta chains derived from one specimen sequenced in a study of CD8 T cells in ankylosing spondylitis. MiXCR, applied by TCRdb to the 5' RACE reads, yields one record per CDR3 protein. The sample consists of approximately 240,000 distinct CDR3 sequences, roughly a tenth of them appearing once. Sequencing used blood, either unsorted or a sorted T cell fraction (not recorded which). These receptors were obtained from a male donor with ankylosing spondylitis or in good health (not recorded which).

This clonotype has at least ten counts. The chain recombines TRBV29-1 with TRBJ2-2; 8 bases map to TRBD1. Germline V gene data show CDR1 as SQVTM and CDR2 as ANQGSEA. The CDR3 consists of 14 residues. V gave up 6 bases and J gave up 4 bases; unmatched junction bases: 7. The CDR3 DNA is TGCAGCGTCCTGGGACAGGTTTCCACCGGGGAGCTGTTTTTT. This codes for CSVLGQVSTGELFF.

Details on this clonotype: This could be a read error, since a much larger clone is one nucleotide away. The J gene is TRBJ2-2, the V gene TRBV7-9, with 8 positions matching TRBD2. The V and J ends lost 5 bases and 7 bases, in that order; junction bases with no gene match: 6. The CDR3 consists of 14 residues. CDR1 is SEHNR and CDR2 is FQNEAQ in the germline V gene (reference sequence). CDR3 DNA sequence: TGTGCCAGCAGCCCCAGCGGGGGCGTCGGGGAGCTGTTTTTT. It codes for CASSPSGGVGELFF.

The table lists this clonotype with many counts. V gene TRBV5-1 combines with J gene TRBJ2-7; D is ambiguous. V shed 4 bases and J shed 3 bases, with 8 bases lying between them. The CDR3 runs 12 residues. Germline assignment: CDR1 SGHRS and CDR2 YFSETQ. CDR3 protein: CASSGSFYEQYF. The CDR3 DNA sequence: TGCGCCAGCAGCGGCAGCTTCTACGAGCAGTACTTC.

There are many counts of this clonotype. This chain links TRBV6-6 with TRBJ2-7, with 7 bases fitting TRBD1. The germline V gene has CDR1 MNHNY and CDR2 SVGAGI (reference sequence). The trim removed 6 bases at V and 3 bases at J, leaving 5 bases unmatched. The CDR3 runs to 13 residues. In DNA, the CDR3 is TGTGCCAGCAGCCTCGGGACAGTCTACGAGCAGTACTTC. Translation: CASSLGTVYEQYF.

This clonotype has a handful of counts. The CDR3, as DNA: TGCAGCGGCGGTGGGGGGCGGGAGACCCAGTACTTC. Residues: CSGGGGRETQYF. V is TRBV29-1 and J is TRBJ2-5, with D perhaps assigned TRBD1 or TRBD2 (6 bases each). V lost 7 bases to trimming and J lost 5 bases, with 14 bases between them. Germline V CDR1 and CDR2: SQVTM, ANQGSEA. The length of the CDR3 is 12 residues.

This clonotype was detected ten times or more. V gene TRBV6-5 combines with J gene TRBJ1-2; TRBD1 aligns across 9 bases. The CDR3 has 13 amino acids. CDR1 and CDR2 from the germline V gene are MNHEY and SVGAGI. V was pared by 4 bases and J by 8 bases, with 5 bases of the junction left unmatched. CDR3 residues: CASSSTGGGGYTF. DNA of the CDR3: TGTGCCAGCAGTTCAACAGGGGGCGGCGGCTACACCTTC.

This clonotype was seen more than once but under ten times. V is TRBV4-2 and J is TRBJ2-7, with D perhaps matching TRBD1 (5 bases). The CDR3 runs 15 residues. Germline V CDR1 and CDR2: LGHNA, YNFKEQ. V was shortened by 0 bases and J by 1 base, with 10 bases between the two germline ends. The CDR3 DNA sequence: TGTGCCAGCAGCCAAGAGATCCAGGGATCCTACGAGCAGTACTTC. Translating it yields CASSQEIQGSYEQYF.

The gene calls are TRBV29-1 and TRBJ2-3; D not resolved. The CDR3 extends over 11 amino acids. Deletions cut 4 bases from V and 6 bases from J, with 8 bases between. The germline gives CDR1 SQVTM, CDR2 ANQGSEA. The CDR3 loop is CSVAWPDTQYF. CDR3 sequence (DNA): TGCAGCGTTGCATGGCCGGATACGCAGTATTTT.

The rearrangement uses TRBV19 and TRBJ2-7; D is perhaps TRBD1 (5 bases). Germline values: CDR1 LNHDA, CDR2 SQIVND (reference sequence). Trimming shortened V by 9 bases and J by 5 bases, and 11 bases separated the two germline ends. The CDR3 length is 11 residues. CDR3 nucleotides: TGTGCCAGCGCCTGGGGCGACGAGCAGTACTTC. Amino acid sequence: CASAWGDEQYF.

This clonotype was counted ten times or more. This chain connects TRBV4-1 to TRBJ2-1; tentative D call: TRBD2 (6 bases). The CDR3 is 11 amino acids. V was shortened by 11 bases and J by 10 bases, with 15 bases between the two germline ends. Germline lookup yields CDR1 MGHRA and CDR2 YSYEKL. The CDR3, as DNA: TGCGCCGCGGGAAAGAGGGAGGAGCAGTTCTTC. Amino acids: CAAGKREEQFF.

The rearrangement uses TRBV29-1 and TRBJ2-1; D is undetermined. This CDR3 spans 14 amino acids. The germline V gene encodes CDR1 SQVTM and CDR2 ANQGSEA. Trimming removed 7 bases from V and 0 bases from J, with 13 bases in between. The CDR3 coding sequence is TGCAGCGCTTACGTCGTTAGCTCCTACAATGAGCAGTTCTTC. This translates into CSAYVVSSYNEQFF.

This clonotype was observed many times. V usage is TRBV15 and J usage is TRBJ1-3, with D unclear. The CDR3 sequence is 14 residues long. CDR1 is LNHNV, CDR2 YYDKDF, per germline (reference sequence). V lost 4 bases, J lost 1 base, and 8 bases lay in between. The DNA of the CDR3 is TGTGCCACCAGCAAATCCCGGTCTGGAAACACCATATATTTT. As protein: CATSKSRSGNTIYF.

This clonotype was picked up many times. The chain combines TRBV20-1 with TRBJ1-1; tentatively, D is TRBD1 (5 bases). The V gene's germline CDR1 is DFQATT and CDR2 SNEGSKA (reference sequence). V was trimmed by 5 bases and J by 3 bases, leaving 16 bases between them. This CDR3 contains 14 residues. The CDR3 region is CSARDAGRDTEAFF. In DNA, the CDR3 is TGCAGTGCTCGGGACGCCGGGAGGGACACTGAAGCTTTCTTT.

This clonotype came up many times. The chain joins TRBV18 to TRBJ1-1; no reliable D call. This CDR3 is built from 15 residues. Trimming removed 3 bases at V and 2 bases at J, with 13 bases between. Germline CDR1 is KGHSH and CDR2 is LQKENI. CDR3 DNA sequence: TGTGCCAGCTCACCCCTAGAGAGTGGAAACACTGAAGCTTTCTTT. It specifies CASSPLESGNTEAFF.

The rearrangement uses TRBV4-1 and TRBJ2-7, with D unresolved. Germline V lookup: CDR1 MGHRA, CDR2 YSYEKL. The CDR3 covers 16 residues. Trimming cost V 5 bases and J 1 base, with 18 bases left between them. Written as DNA, the CDR3 is TGCGCCAGCAGCTCCCCTCGAGTTGGGGATTCCTACGAGCAGTACTTC. It is translated as CASSSPRVGDSYEQYF.

In this sample, this clonotype turned up many times. This sequence joins TRBV15 and TRBJ2-7, with D uncertain. The CDR3 extends over 16 amino acids. V lost 0 bases and J 0 bases, leaving 12 bases between the germline ends. Per germline, CDR1 LNHNV and CDR2 YYDKDF (reference sequence). The chain's CDR3 is CATSREKDRSSYEQYF. The DNA for the CDR3 is TGTGCCACCAGCAGAGAAAAGGACCGGAGCTCCTACGAGCAGTACTTC.

Many counts were recorded for this clonotype. The genes are TRBV12-3 or TRBV12-4 and TRBJ1-4; D not certain. This CDR3 comprises 14 residues. V was pared by 3 bases and J by 6 bases, with 11 bases between. In DNA, the CDR3 is TGTGCCAGCAGTTTCATGGCAGGAGATGAAAAACTGTTTTTT. This encodes CASSFMAGDEKLFF.

Points on this clonotype: It may be a read error: a sequence one base away is much more abundant. Since the CDR3 does not end with the conserved phenylalanine or tryptophan, this likely comes from a read error. This chain uses TRBV25-1 with TRBJ1-2; 11 bases match TRBD1. CDR3 length: 14 amino acids. V shed 8 bases, J shed 5 bases, and the junction held 7 bases outside the gene matches. The V gene's germline CDR1 is MGHDK and CDR2 SYGVNS. CDR3 sequence reads: CASAGTGGYYGYTI. CDR3 nucleotide sequence: TGTGCCAGCGCCGGGACAGGGGGTTATTATGGCTACACCATC.